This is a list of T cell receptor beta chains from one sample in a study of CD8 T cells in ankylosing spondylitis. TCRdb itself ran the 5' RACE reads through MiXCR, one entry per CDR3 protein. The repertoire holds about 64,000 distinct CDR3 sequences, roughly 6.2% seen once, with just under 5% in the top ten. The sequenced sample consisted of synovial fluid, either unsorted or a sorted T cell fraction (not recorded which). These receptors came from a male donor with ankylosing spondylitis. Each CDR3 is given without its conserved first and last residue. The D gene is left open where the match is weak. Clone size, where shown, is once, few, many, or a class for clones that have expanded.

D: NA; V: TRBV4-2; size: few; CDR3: ASSQGGRRSGDSPLH
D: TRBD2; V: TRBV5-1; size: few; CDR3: ASSWTSGSPEQF
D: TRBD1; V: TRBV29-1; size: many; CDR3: SVLQGYTGELF
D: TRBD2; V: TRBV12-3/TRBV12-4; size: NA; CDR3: ASNILAAYNEQF
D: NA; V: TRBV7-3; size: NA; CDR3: ASSLGRTGELF
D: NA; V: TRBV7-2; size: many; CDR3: ASSWDPGPYEQY
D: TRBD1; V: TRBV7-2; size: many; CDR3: ASSVTGVSPLH
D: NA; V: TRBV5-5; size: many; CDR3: ASSLGLDAGNEQF
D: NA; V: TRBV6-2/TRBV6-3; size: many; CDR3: ASSYSNGASRGEQY
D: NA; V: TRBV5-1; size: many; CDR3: ATSDSGVVTEAF
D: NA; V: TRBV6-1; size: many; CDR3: ASSERNNYGYT
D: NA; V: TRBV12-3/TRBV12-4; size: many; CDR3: ASSSQGNQPQH
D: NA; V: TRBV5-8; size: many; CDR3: ASNIHRERAGANVLT
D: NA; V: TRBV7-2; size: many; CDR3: ASSPQGSSYNEQF
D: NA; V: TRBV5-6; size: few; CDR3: ASSVRGLDQLGYT
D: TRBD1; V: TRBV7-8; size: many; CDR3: ASIQGASMAGELF
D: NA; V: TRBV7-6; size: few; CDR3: ASSRAFGADTQY
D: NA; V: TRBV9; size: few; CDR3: ASSPRPSSYNEQF
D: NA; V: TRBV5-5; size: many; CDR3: ASSLLAGNTEAF
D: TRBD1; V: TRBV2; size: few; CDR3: ASSEAGTGLPQY
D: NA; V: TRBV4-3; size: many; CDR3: ASSQLFSGGEANVLT
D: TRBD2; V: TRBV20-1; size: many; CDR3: SAPPGLGKNEQF
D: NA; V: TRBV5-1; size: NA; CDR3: ASSFGGAQY
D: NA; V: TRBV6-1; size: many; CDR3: ASRPGNRVGYT
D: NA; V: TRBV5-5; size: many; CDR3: ASSSGRSTDTQY